The rows below give T cell receptor beta chains drawn from one sample of a study of post-analysis software for immune sequencing data. TCRdb re-called the PCR reads with MiXCR, one entry per CDR3 protein. The table records 650,000 to 850,000 distinct CDR3 sequences, 35% to 55% of them present only once. Sequencing was performed on blood. The receptors come from a girl under 18 with multiple sclerosis. Both conserved end residues are part of each CDR3. Each record gives: J gene, V gene, clone size, D gene, CDR3 DNA, CDR3 protein. D genes are given only for firm matches. Size tells how often a clone was seen (once, few, many) or the class of an expanded clone, and some rows leave it out.

>TRBJ1-5|TRBV5-6|.|.
TGTGCCAGCAGCTATCGGTTTCAGCCCCAGCATTTT
CASSYRFQPQHF
>TRBJ2-7|TRBV11-2|.|.
TGTGCCAGCAGCACTACTGCAGTGGGGGAGCAGTACTTC
CASSTTAVGEQYF
>TRBJ2-7|TRBV20-1|.|.
TGCAGTGCTAGATACGGGGCCAACTCCTACGAGCAGTACTTC
CSARYGANSYEQYF
>TRBJ2-7|TRBV10-3|.|.
TGTGCCATCAGCCCACAGGGATTAAACTCCTACGAGCAGTACTTC
CAISPQGLNSYEQYF
>TRBJ2-5|TRBV21-1|few|.
TGTGCCAGCAGCAAAGGCCTTAGACAACAAGAGACCCAGTACTTC
CASSKGLRQQETQYF
>TRBJ2-1|TRBV20-1|.|TRBD1
TGCAGTGCTAAACCGGGACAGGGATACAATGAGCAGTTCTTC
CSAKPGQGYNEQFF
>TRBJ2-3|TRBV12-5|few|TRBD1
TGTGCTAGTGGTTTCTGGACAGGGGGCGATACAGATACGCAGTATTTT
CASGFWTGGDTDTQYF
>TRBJ2-1|TRBV12-3/TRBV12-4|.|.
TGTGCCAGCAGCCGGGGCAGGTACCTATACAATGAGCAGTTCTTC
CASSRGRYLYNEQFF
>TRBJ1-5|TRBV20-1|.|.
TGCAGTGCTAGGTCGGCCGAGAATAGCAATCAGCCCCAGCATTTT
CSARSAENSNQPQHF
>TRBJ2-7|TRBV27|few|.
TGTGCCAGCCTCGGGGGCTCCGAGCAGTACTTC
CASLGGSEQYF
>TRBJ2-1|TRBV9|.|TRBD2
TGTGCCAGCAGCGTAGGTAGCGGGGTATTCAATGAGCAGTTCTTC
CASSVGSGVFNEQFF
>TRBJ2-4|TRBV29-1|.|TRBD2
TGCAGCGTGGGACTAGCGGGGTCCAAAAACATTCAGTACTTC
CSVGLAGSKNIQYF
>TRBJ1-1|TRBV4-1|few|.
TGCGCCAGCAGCCAAGACGAAACTAACACTGAAGCTTTCTTT
CASSQDETNTEAFF
>TRBJ2-5|TRBV5-1|.|TRBD1
TGCGCCAGCAGCTTAGGCCCGGGAAGGACAGGGCAAGAGACCCAGTACTTC
CASSLGPGRTGQETQYF
>TRBJ2-7|TRBV20-1|.|.
TGCAGTGCTAGTACTGGGCTAGTTGTCTACGAGCAGTACTTC
CSASTGLVVYEQYF
>TRBJ1-2|TRBV6-5|.|.
TGTGCCAGCAGAGGAGGGGGACGGATATGGTGGTACACCTTC
CASRGGGRIWWYTF
>TRBJ1-6|TRBV4-2|.|.
TGTGCCAGCAGCCAAGAAAAGGGAGGCAATTCACCCCTCCACTTT
CASSQEKGGNSPLHF
>TRBJ1-1|TRBV27|.|.
TGTGCCAGCAGCCCTTATAGGGGGGGCAAGACTGAAGCTTTCTTT
CASSPYRGGKTEAFF
>TRBJ2-3|TRBV7-2|.|TRBD2
TGTGCCAGCAGCGGTCGACTAGCGGGCGCAGATACGCAGTATTTT
CASSGRLAGADTQYF
>TRBJ2-7|TRBV4-1|few|.
TGCGCCAGCAGCCAATGGTCCGGGGAGACCGAGCAGTACTTC
CASSQWSGETEQYF
>TRBJ2-1|TRBV9|.|TRBD1
TGTGCCAGCATCGTGGGGACAGGGCGAACTAGATACAATGAGCAGTTCTTC
CASIVGTGRTRYNEQFF
>TRBJ1-2|TRBV29-1|few|.
TGCAGCGTTGAAGATCCTGACAGGCCCTATGGCTACACCTTC
CSVEDPDRPYGYTF
>TRBJ1-2|TRBV5-1|.|TRBD1
TGCGCCAGCAGCTTGGGAGCAGGGGGCTATGGCTACACCTTC
CASSLGAGGYGYTF
>TRBJ2-7|TRBV4-2|.|.
TGTGCCAGCAGCCCCGGCGGTCGATTGTACGAGCAGTACTTC
CASSPGGRLYEQYF
>TRBJ1-2|TRBV6-1|few|.
TGTGCCAGCCTGGCCTGGCGCGATGGCTACACCTTC
CASLAWRDGYTF
>TRBJ2-1|TRBV6-2/TRBV6-3|.|.
TGTGCCAGCAGTTACGCCAATGAGCAGTTCTTC
CASSYANEQFF
>TRBJ2-1|TRBV7-6|few|TRBD2
TGTGCCAGCAGCTTAGTAGCGGGAGACAATGAGCAGTTCTTC
CASSLVAGDNEQFF
>TRBJ1-4|TRBV5-5|once|.
TGTGCCAGCAGTTTGGCCGGGACCGAAGGTGAAAAACTGTTTTTT
CASSLAGTEGEKLFF
>TRBJ2-3|TRBV27|few|.
TGTGCCAGCAGTTTATCACGGAGGACAGATACGCAGTATTTT
CASSLSRRTDTQYF
>TRBJ1-1|TRBV12-3/TRBV12-4|few|.
TGTGCCAGCAGTTACTCAGCGAGCACTGAAGCTTTCTTT
CASSYSASTEAFF
>TRBJ2-7|TRBV7-8|.|TRBD2
TGTGCCAGCACCCTAACAACGGGACTAGCGGGAGCCTACGAGCAGTACTTC
CASTLTTGLAGAYEQYF
>TRBJ2-5|TRBV5-1|many|.
TGCGCCAGCAGCTTGGCGAGCAGTGAGCAGTACTTC
CASSLASSEQYF
>TRBJ2-1|TRBV7-9|.|.
TGTGCCAGCAGCTTAGAGGCTCAGGGGTGGGGGACTTACAATGAGCAGTTCTTC
CASSLEAQGWGTYNEQFF
>TRBJ2-7|TRBV20-1|.|.
TGCAGTGCTACGGGGGACCGGGGCGAGCAGTACTTC
CSATGDRGEQYF
>TRBJ1-5|TRBV20-1|.|.
TGCAGTGCTCGACGAGGGGACGATCAGCCCCAGCATTTT
CSARRGDDQPQHF
>TRBJ2-1|TRBV24-1|.|.
TGTGCCACCAGTGATTGGTGGGATGAGCAGTTCTTC
CATSDWWDEQFF
>TRBJ1-5|TRBV6-5|.|TRBD1
TGTACCAGCAGACCGACAGGGTTGCAGCCCCAGCATTTT
CTSRPTGLQPQHF
>TRBJ1-6|TRBV6-5|once|.
TGTACCAGCAGTTACTGGGGCCCGAGCTCCTATAATTCACCCCTCCACTTT
CTSSYWGPSSYNSPLHF
>TRBJ1-2|TRBV25-1|.|.
TGTGCCAGCAGGGAATACGTGACTAACTATGGCTACACCTTC
CASREYVTNYGYTF
>TRBJ1-2|TRBV12-3/TRBV12-4|.|.
TGTGCCAGCAGGCTTAGCTATGGCTACACCTTC
CASRLSYGYTF